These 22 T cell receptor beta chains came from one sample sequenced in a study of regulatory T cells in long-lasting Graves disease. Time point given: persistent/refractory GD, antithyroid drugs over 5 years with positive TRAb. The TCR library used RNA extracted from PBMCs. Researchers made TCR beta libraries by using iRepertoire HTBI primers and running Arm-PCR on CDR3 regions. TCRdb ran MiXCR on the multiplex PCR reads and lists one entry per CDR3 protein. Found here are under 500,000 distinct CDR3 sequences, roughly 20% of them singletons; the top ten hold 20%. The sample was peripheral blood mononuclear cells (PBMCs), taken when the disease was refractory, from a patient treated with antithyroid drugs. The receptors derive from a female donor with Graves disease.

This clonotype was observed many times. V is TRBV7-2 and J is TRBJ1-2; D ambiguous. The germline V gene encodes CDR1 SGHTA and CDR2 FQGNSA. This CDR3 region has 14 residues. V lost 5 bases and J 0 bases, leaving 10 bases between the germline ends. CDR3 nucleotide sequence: TGTGCCAGCAGCCCTCGGACTGCTAACTATGGCTACACCTTC. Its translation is CASSPRTANYGYTF.

The CDR3 here is CASSLEWFGRGELEQYF. The CDR3, as DNA: TGCGCCAGCAGCTTGGAGTGGTTCGGGCGGGGAGAACTCGAGCAGTACTTC. This chain uses TRBV5-1 with TRBJ2-7, with D possibly being TRBD2 (6 bases). V gave up 0 bases and J gave up 6 bases, with 22 bases separating them. This CDR3 spans 17 amino acids. Germline CDR1 and CDR2: SGHRS and YFSETQ.

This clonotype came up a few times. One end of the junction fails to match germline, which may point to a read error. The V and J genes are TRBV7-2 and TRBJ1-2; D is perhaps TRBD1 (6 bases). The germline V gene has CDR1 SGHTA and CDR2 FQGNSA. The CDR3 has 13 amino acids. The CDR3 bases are TGTGCCAGCAGCTTAGGGGCAGGGACACCAGGACCCTTC. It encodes CASSLGAGTPGPF.

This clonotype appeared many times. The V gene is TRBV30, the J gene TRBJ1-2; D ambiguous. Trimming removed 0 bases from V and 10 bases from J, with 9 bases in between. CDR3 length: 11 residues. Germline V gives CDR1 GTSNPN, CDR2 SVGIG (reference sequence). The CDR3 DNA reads TGTGCCTGGAGTGTACTACGAACCTACACCTTC. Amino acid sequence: CAWSVLRTYTF. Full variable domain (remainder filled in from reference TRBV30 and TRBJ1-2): SQTIHQWPATLVQPVGSPLSLECTVEGTSNPNLYWYRQAAGRGLQLLFYSVGIGQISSEVPQNLSASRPQDRQFILSSKKLLLSDSGFYLCAWSVLRTYTFGSGTRLTVV.

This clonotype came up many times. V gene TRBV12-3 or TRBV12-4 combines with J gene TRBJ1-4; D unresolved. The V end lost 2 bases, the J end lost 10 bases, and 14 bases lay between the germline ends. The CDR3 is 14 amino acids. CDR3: CASSLLGYSAKLFF. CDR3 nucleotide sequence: TGTGCCAGCAGTTTACTGGGTTATTCGGCAAAACTGTTTTTT.

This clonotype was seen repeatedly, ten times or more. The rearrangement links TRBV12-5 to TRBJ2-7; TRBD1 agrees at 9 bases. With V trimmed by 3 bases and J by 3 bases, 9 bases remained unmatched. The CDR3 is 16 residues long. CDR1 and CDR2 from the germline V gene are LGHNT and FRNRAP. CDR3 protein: CASGFFTGTGNYEQYF. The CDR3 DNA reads TGTGCTAGTGGTTTTTTTACCGGGACAGGGAACTACGAGCAGTACTTC. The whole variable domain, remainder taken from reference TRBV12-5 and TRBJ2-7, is DARVTQTPRHKVTEMGQEVTMRCQPILGHNTVFWYRQTMMQGLELLAYFRNRAPLDDSGMPKDRFSAEMPDATLATLKIQPSEPRDSAVYFCASGFFTGTGNYEQYFGPGTRLTVT.

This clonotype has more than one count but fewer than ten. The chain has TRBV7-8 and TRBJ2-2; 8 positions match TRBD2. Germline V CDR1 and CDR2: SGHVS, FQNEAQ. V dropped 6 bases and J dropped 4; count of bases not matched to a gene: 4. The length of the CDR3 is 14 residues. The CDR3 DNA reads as TGTGCCAGCAGACCAGCGGGGGCCACCGGGGAGCTGTTTTTT. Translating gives CASRPAGATGELFF.

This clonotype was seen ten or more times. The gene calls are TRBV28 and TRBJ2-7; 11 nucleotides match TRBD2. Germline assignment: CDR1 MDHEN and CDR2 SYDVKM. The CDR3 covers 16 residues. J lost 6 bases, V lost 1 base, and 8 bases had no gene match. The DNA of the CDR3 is TGTGCCAGCAGTTTATTTACTAGCGGGAGAGAAGGCGAGCAGTACTTC. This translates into CASSLFTSGREGEQYF.

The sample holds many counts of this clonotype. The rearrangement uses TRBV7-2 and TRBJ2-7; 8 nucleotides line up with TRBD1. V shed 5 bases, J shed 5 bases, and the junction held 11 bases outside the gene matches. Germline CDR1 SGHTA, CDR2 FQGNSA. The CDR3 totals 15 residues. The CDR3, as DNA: TGTGCCAGCAGCCCGTGGACAGGGTGGAGTGACGAGCAGTACTTC. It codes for CASSPWTGWSDEQYF.

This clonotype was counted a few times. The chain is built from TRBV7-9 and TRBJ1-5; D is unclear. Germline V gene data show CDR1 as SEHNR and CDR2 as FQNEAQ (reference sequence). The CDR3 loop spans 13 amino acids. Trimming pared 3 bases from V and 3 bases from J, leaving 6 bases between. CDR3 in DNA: TGTGCCAGCAGCTTCTCGTCCAATCAGCCCCAGCATTTT. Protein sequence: CASSFSSNQPQHF.

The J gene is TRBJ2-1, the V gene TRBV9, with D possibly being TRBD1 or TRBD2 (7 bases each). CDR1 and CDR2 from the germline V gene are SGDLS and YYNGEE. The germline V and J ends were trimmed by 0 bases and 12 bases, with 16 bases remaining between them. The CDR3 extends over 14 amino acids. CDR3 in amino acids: CASSVESGGGGQFF. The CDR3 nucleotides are TGTGCCAGCAGCGTAGAGTCAGGGGGGGGGGGGCAGTTCTTC.

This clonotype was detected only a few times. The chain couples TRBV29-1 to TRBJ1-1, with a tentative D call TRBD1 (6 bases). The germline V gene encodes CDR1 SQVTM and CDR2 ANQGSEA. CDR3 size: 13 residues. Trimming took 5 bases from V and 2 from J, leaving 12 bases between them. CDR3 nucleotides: TGCAGCGTTTCGCGCGGGGGCAACACTGAAGCTTTCTTT. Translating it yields CSVSRGGNTEAFF. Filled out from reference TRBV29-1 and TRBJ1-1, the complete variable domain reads SAVISQKPSRDICQRGTSLTIQCQVDSQVTMMFWYRQQPGQSLTLIATANQGSEATYESGFVIDKFPISRPNLTFSTLTVSNMSPEDSSIYLCSVSRGGNTEAFFGQGTRLTVV.

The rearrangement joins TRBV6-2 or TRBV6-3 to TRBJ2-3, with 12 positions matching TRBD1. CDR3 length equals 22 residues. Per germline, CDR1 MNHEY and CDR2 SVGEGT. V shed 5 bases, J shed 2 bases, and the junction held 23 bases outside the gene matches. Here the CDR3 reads CASSITTRDRGPAGQPTDTQYF. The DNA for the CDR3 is TGTGCCAGCAGTATTACTACCCGGGACAGGGGGCCAGCGGGACAACCCACAGATACGCAGTATTTT.

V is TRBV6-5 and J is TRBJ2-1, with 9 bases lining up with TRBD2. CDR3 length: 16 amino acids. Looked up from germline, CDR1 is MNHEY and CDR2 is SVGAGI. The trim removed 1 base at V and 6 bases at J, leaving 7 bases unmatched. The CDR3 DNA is TGTGCCAGCAGTTACTTCCTTGCGGGAGGGAGCAATGAGCAGTTCTTC. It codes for CASSYFLAGGSNEQFF.

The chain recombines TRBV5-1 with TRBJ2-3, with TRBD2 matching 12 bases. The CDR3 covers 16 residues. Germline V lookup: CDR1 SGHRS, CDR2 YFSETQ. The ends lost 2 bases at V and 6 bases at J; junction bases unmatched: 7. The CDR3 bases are TGCGCCAGCAGCTTAACTAGCGGGAGGATTGTGGATACGCAGTATTTT. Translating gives CASSLTSGRIVDTQYF.

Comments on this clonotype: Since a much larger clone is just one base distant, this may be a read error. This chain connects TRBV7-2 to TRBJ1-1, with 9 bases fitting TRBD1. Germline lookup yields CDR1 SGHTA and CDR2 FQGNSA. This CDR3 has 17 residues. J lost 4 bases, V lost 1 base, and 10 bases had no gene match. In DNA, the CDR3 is TGTGCCAGCAGCTTAGGCCCCGGTGGGACAGGGATCACTGAAGCTTTCTTT. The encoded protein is CASSLGPGGTGITEAFF.

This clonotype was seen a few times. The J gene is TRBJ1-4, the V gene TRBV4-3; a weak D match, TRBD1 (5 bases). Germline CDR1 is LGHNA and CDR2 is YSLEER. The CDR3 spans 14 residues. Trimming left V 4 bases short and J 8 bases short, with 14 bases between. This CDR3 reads CASSLRGLKEKLFF. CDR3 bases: TGCGCCAGCAGCCTCCGGGGACTCAAGGAAAAACTGTTTTTT.

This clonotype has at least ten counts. The CDR3 DNA reads TGTGCCAGCAGTTTAACCGCTAGCAGCGCACGAGAGACCCAGTACTTC. It translates to CASSLTASSARETQYF. The chain is built from TRBV5-5 and TRBJ2-5, with D possibly TRBD2 on 5 matching bases. This CDR3 region has 16 residues. V lost 5 bases to trimming and J lost 4 bases, with 21 bases between them. Germline V lookup: CDR1 SGHKS, CDR2 YYEKEE (reference sequence).

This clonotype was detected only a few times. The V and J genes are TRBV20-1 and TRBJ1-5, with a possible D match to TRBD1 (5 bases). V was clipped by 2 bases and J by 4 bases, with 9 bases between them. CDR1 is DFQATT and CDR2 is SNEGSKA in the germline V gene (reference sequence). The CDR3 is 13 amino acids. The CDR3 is CSARLGGNQPQHF. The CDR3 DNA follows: TGCAGTGCTAGACTTGGGGGAAATCAGCCCCAGCATTTT.

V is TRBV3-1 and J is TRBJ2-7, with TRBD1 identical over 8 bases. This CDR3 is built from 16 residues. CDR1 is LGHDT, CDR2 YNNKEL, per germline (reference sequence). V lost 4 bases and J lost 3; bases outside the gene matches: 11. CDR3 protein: CASSLRRDRIHYEQYF. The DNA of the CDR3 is TGTGCCAGCAGCCTCCGGAGGGACAGGATCCACTACGAGCAGTACTTC.

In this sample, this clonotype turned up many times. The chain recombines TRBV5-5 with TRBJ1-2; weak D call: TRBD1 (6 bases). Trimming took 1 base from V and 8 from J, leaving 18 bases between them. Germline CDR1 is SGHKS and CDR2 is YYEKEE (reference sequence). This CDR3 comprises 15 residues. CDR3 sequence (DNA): TGTGCCAGCAGCTTGCCCTTGGGGGCCCCAGGGGGCTACACCTTC. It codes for CASSLPLGAPGGYTF.

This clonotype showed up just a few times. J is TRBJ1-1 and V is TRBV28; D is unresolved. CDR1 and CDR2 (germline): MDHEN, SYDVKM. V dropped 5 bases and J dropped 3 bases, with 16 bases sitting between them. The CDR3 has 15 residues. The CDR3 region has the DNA TGTGCCAGCAGTCGGGCGGACGGAAAATACACTGAAGCTTTCTTT. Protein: CASSRADGKYTEAFF. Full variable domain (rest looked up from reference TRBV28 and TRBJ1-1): DVKVTQSSRYLVKRTGEKVFLECVQDMDHENMFWYRQDPGLGLRLIYFSYDVKMKEKGDIPEGYSVSREKKERFSLILESASTNQTSMYLCASSRADGKYTEAFFGQGTRLTVV.